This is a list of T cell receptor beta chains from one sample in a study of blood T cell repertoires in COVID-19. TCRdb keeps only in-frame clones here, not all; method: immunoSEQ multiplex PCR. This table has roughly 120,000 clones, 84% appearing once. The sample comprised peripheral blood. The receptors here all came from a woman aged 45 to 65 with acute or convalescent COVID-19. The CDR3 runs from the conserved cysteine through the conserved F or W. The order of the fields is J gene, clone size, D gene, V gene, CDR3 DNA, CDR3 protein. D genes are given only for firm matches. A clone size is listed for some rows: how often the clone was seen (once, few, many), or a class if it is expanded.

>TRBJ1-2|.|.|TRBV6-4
TGTGCCAGCAATACGCAGGGCCCCTATGGCTACACCTTC
CASNTQGPYGYTF
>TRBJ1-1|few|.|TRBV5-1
TGCGCCAGCCAAGACCAGGGGTTGGGCACTGAAGCTTTCTTT
CASQDQGLGTEAFF
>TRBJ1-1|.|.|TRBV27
TGTGCCAGCAGTTTAATCCGGGGGACTGAAGCTTTCTTT
CASSLIRGTEAFF
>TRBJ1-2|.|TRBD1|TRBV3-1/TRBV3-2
TGTGCCAGCAGCTCCCGGACAGGGGACGGCTACACCTTC
CASSSRTGDGYTF
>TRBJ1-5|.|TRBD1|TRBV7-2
TGTGCCAGCAGCCTCCAGAGGACAGGGTTTAATCAGCCCCAGCATTTT
CASSLQRTGFNQPQHF
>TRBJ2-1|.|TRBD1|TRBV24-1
TGTGCCACCAGGGGACAGGTTGTGGATGAGCAGTTCTTC
CATRGQVVDEQFF
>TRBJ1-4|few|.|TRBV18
TGTGCCAGCTCCCTATCGGCAGGGACAACTAATGAAAAACTGTTTTTT
CASSLSAGTTNEKLFF
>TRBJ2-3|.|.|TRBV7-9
TGTGCCAGCAGCTTAGGGGCGGGGGCCCCCTCGGGTACGCAGTATTTT
CASSLGAGAPSGTQYF
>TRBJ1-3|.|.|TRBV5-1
TGCGCCAGCAGCGGGGGGGATGGAAACACCATATATTTT
CASSGGDGNTIYF
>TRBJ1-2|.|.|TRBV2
TGTGCCAGCAGGGCTGACAGGTCGTACTATGGCTACACCTTC
CASRADRSYYGYTF
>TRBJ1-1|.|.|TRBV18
TGTGCCAGCTCCCCCGGCGGCCAGATGAACACTGAAGCTTTCTTT
CASSPGGQMNTEAFF
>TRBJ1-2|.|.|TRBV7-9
TGTGCCAGCAGCTTACTATCCGACTATGGCTACACCTTC
CASSLLSDYGYTF
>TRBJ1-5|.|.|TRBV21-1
TGTGCCAGCACCGATTACAGGGGCAATCAGCCCCAGCATTTT
CASTDYRGNQPQHF
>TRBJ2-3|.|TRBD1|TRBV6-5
TGTGCCACCTCACGACAGGGGGTCACAGATACGCAGTATTTT
CATSRQGVTDTQYF
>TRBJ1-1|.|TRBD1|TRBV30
TGTGCCTGGAGTGTCTCTGCAGGGGGTAACGCTGAAGCTTTCTTT
CAWSVSAGGNAEAFF
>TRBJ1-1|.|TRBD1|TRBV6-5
TGTGCCAGCACTTTGGACAGGGCGAACACTGAAGCTTTCTTT
CASTLDRANTEAFF
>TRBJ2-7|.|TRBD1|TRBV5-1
TGCGCCAGCAGCTCCTGGACAGGGGGAGGGGAGCAGTACTTC
CASSSWTGGGEQYF
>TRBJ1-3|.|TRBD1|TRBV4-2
TGTGCCAGCAGCCTATCGCCCTCCGGGACAGGCCGCCTTTCCTCTGGAAACACCATATATTTT
CASSLSPSGTGRLSSGNTIYF
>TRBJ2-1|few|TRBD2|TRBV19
TGTGCCAGTAGCCGGGGGACTAGCGAGGATGAGCAGTTCTTC
CASSRGTSEDEQFF
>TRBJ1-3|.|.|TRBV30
TGTGCCTGGAGTACGACTGGTGGAAACACCATATATTTT
CAWSTTGGNTIYF
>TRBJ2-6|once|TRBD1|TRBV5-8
TGTGCCAGCAGTTGGGGACAGTTCCGAGGCTCTGGGGCCAACGTCCTGACTTTC
CASSWGQFRGSGANVLTF
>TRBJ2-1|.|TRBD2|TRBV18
TGTGCCAGCTCACCACTTAGGACTAGCGGGGGTGTAAGCTCCTACAATGAGCAGTTCTTC
CASSPLRTSGGVSSYNEQFF
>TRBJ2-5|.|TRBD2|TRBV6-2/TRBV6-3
TGTGCCAGCAGTTACCCCCTGACTAGCGGGGGATCAGCAATACAAGAGACCCAGTACTTC
CASSYPLTSGGSAIQETQYF
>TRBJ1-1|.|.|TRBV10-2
TGCGCCAGCAGTGTCCTTCCTCCCGGGACTGAAGCTTTCTTT
CASSVLPPGTEAFF
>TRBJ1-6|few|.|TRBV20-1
TGCAGTGCTAGTAGGGGTCAGGATTCACCCCTCCACTTT
CSASRGQDSPLHF
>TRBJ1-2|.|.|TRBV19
TGTGCCAGTAGACCCCCTACAGGCCCCAATGGCTACACCTTC
CASRPPTGPNGYTF
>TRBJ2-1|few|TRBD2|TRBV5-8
TGTGCCAGCAGACTCCTTCCGGGACTAGCGGGGGAGAGCTCCTACAATGAGCAGTTCTTC
CASRLLPGLAGESSYNEQFF
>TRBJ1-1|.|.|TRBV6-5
TGTGCCAGCAGTTACGGGGGGGGTTGGGCTTTCTTT
CASSYGGGWAFF
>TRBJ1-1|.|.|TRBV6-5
TGTGCCAGCAGCGCGCCCGCTGACACTGAAGCTTTCTTT
CASSAPADTEAFF
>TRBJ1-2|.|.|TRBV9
TGTGCCAGCAGCGTACAAGGGGCCGAGACGAACTATGGCTACACCTTC
CASSVQGAETNYGYTF
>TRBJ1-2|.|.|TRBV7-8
TGTGCCAGCAGCTTAGATGGCAGCTATGGCTACACCTTC
CASSLDGSYGYTF
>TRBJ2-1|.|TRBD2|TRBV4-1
TGCGCCAGCAGCCAGGACCTAGCGGGGGGACTGTACAATGAGCAGTTCTTC
CASSQDLAGGLYNEQFF
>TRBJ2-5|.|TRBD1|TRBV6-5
TGTGCCAGTTCCTACTCAGGGGGACGAGAGACCCAGTACTTC
CASSYSGGRETQYF
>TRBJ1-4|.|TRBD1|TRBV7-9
TGTGCCAGCAGCCCCCAGGGGGCGACGAGTGAAAAACTGTTTTTT
CASSPQGATSEKLFF
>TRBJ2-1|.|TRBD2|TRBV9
TGTGCCAGCAGCGTAACTAGCGGGGGGTCGAGCTCCTACAATGAGCAGTTCTTC
CASSVTSGGSSSYNEQFF
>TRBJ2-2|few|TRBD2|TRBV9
TGTGCCAGCAGCGTGACTAGCGGGGGTACCGGGGAGCTGTTTTTT
CASSVTSGGTGELFF
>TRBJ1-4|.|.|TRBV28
TGTGCCAGCAGTTTAGGTGGAGGGGTTCCGAAACTGTTTTTT
CASSLGGGVPKLFF
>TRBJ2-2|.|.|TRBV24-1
TGTGCCACCAAACAGGGGAACACCGGGGAGCTGTTTTTT
CATKQGNTGELFF
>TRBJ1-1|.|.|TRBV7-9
TGTGCCAGCAGTCCAGTAAACACTGAAGCTTTCTTT
CASSPVNTEAFF
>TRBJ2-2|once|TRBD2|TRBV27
TGTGCCAGCACTTTAGTCGGGACTAGCTACACCGGGGAGCTGTTTTTT
CASTLVGTSYTGELFF
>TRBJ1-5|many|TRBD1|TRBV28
TGTGCCAGCGGGGAACTTCAGGGGGCGATTCAGCCCCAGCATTTT
CASGELQGAIQPQHF
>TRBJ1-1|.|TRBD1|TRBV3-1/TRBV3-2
TGTGCCAGCAGGACGGGACAGCGGAACACTGAAGCTTTCTTT
CASRTGQRNTEAFF
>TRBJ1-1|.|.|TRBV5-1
TGCGCCAGCAGCTTACAGGTATCGGGCACTGAAGCTTTCTTT
CASSLQVSGTEAFF
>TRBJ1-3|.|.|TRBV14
TGTGCCAGCAGCCAAGGGGGGGAGAACACCATATATTTT
CASSQGGENTIYF
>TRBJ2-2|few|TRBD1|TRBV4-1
TGCGCCAGCAGCCAGATGAAGGGGACAGGGCTAACCGGGGAGCTGTTTTTT
CASSQMKGTGLTGELFF
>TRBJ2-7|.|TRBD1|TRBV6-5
TGTGCCAGCGACAGGGGGTCCTACGAGCAGTACTTC
CASDRGSYEQYF
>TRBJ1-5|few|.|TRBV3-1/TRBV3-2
TGTGCCAGCAGCCAAGATCACAGCCCCTATAGCAATCAGCCCCAGCATTTT
CASSQDHSPYSNQPQHF